A single sample is the source of the 5 T cell receptor beta chains below, sequenced in a study of blood T cell repertoires in COVID-19. Generated by immunoSEQ multiplex PCR, the TCRdb table keeps only in-frame clones and is missing some. Of 95,000 or so clones in the sample, 89% are singletons; the top ten hold 3% to 4%. The sample was peripheral blood. These receptors all stem from a woman in her 70s with acute or convalescent COVID-19.

A few counts support this clone. J is TRBJ1-2 and V is TRBV4-1, with D tentatively TRBD1 (6 bases). The CDR3 totals 18 residues. Germline V lookup: CDR1 MGHRA, CDR2 YSYEKL. V was shortened by 0 bases and J by 0 bases, with 17 bases between the two germline ends. The CDR3 loop is CASSQDVQGQGPNYGYTF. CDR3 sequence (DNA): TGCGCCAGCAGCCAAGATGTCCAGGGGCAGGGGCCTAACTATGGCTACACCTTC.

The chain links TRBV30 to TRBJ2-1; the D gene is possibly TRBD2 (6 bases). The V gene lost 1 base and the J gene lost 9 bases, with 13 bases spanning the gap. Germline-derived CDR1 and CDR2 are GTSNPN and SVGIG (reference sequence). CDR3 size: 13 residues. The CDR3, as DNA: TGTGCCTGGAGTGGCAGGGTGGGGGGTGAGCAGTTCTTC. This codes for CAWSGRVGGEQFF.

This clone was observed once. The CDR3 bases are TGTGCCAGCAGCTCCGGGACAAGAAGTGAAAAACTGTTTTTT. It specifies CASSSGTRSEKLFF. The J gene is TRBJ1-4, the V gene TRBV7-2; possibly TRBD1 for D (6 bases). CDR1 is SGHTA and CDR2 is FQGNSA in the germline V gene. V gave up 4 bases and J gave up 7 bases, with 13 bases separating them. The CDR3 consists of 14 residues.

The V gene is TRBV29-1, the J gene TRBJ1-1; 7 nucleotides agree with TRBD1. Germline values: CDR1 SQVTM, CDR2 ANQGSEA. This CDR3 has 12 amino acids. The V and J ends lost 7 bases and 5 bases, in that order; junction bases with no gene match: 7. Here the CDR3 reads CSGNRGGTEAFF. For the CDR3, the DNA is TGCAGCGGGAACAGGGGTGGGACTGAAGCTTTCTTT.

This CDR3 reads CATSRDPTASEKLFF. The CDR3 coding sequence is TGTGCCACCAGCAGAGATCCGACAGCTTCGGAAAAACTGTTTTTT. The chain employs TRBV15 and TRBJ1-4, with TRBD1 as a possible D gene (5 bases). Germline lookup yields CDR1 LNHNV and CDR2 YYDKDF (reference sequence). There are 15 residues in the CDR3. The V and J ends lost 0 bases and 8 bases respectively, with 13 bases between them.